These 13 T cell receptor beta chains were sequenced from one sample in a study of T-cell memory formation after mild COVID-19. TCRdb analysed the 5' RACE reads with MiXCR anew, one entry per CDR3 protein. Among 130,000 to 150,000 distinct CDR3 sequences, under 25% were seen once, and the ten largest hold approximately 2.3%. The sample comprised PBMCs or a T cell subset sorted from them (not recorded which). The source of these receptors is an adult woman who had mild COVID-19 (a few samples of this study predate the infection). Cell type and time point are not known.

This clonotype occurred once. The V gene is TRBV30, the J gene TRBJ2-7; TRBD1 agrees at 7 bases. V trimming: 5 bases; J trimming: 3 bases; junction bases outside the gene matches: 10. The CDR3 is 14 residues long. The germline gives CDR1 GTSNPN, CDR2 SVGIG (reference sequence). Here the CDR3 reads CAWGAGTVCYEQYF. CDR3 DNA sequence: TGTGCCTGGGGAGCCGGGACAGTCTGCTACGAGCAGTACTTC.

This CDR3 is CASSVPGQSSYEQYF. Written as DNA, the CDR3 is TGTGCCAGCAGCGTCCCGGGGCAGAGCTCCTACGAGCAGTACTTC. The rearrangement joins TRBV7-9 to TRBJ2-7, with D tentatively TRBD1 or TRBD2 (5 bases each). Germline CDR1 and CDR2: SEHNR and FQNEAQ (reference sequence). Between the trimmed V and J ends, which lost 5 bases and 0 bases, there was a span of 14 bases. This CDR3 spans 15 amino acids. Based on the CDR3 plus reference TRBV7-9 and TRBJ2-7, the full variable domain is DTGVSQNPRHKITKRGQNVTFRCDPISEHNRLYWYRQTLGQGPEFLTYFQNEAQLEKSRLLSDRFSAERPKGSFSTLEIQRTEQGDSAMYLCASSVPGQSSYEQYFGPGTRLTVT.

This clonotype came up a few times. CDR3 DNA sequence: TGTGCCAGCACCCTAGGAACAGTGAACACTGAAGCTTTCTTT. Its protein is CASTLGTVNTEAFF. The gene calls are TRBV12-3 or TRBV12-4 and TRBJ1-1; the D is unclear. CDR3 length equals 14 residues. Between the trimmed V and J ends, which lost 7 bases and 0 bases, there was a span of 12 bases.

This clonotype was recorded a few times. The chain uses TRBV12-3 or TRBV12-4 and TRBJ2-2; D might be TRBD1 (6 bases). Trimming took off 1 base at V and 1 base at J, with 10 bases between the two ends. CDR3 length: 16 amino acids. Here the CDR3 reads CASSLEGTLNTGELFF. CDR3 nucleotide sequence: TGTGCCAGCAGTTTAGAGGGGACATTGAACACCGGGGAGCTGTTTTTT.

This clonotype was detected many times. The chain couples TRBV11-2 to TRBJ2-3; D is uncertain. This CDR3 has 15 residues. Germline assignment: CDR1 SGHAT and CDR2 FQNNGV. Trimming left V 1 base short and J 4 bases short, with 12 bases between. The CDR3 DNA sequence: TGTGCCAGCAGCTTAGTCGGGCTAGGACCAGATACGCAGTATTTT. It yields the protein CASSLVGLGPDTQYF.

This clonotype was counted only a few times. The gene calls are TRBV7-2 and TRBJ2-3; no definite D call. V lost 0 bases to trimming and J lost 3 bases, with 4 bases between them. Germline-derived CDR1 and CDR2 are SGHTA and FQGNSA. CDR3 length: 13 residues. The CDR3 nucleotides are TGTGCCAGCAGCTTAGCACGGACAGATACGCAGTATTTT. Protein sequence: CASSLARTDTQYF.

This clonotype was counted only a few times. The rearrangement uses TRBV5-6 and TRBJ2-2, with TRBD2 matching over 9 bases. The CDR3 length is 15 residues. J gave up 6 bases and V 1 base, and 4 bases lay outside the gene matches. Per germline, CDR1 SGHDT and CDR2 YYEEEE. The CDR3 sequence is CASSLPSGIPGELFF. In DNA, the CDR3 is TGTGCCAGCAGCTTGCCTAGCGGGATCCCCGGGGAGCTGTTTTTT.

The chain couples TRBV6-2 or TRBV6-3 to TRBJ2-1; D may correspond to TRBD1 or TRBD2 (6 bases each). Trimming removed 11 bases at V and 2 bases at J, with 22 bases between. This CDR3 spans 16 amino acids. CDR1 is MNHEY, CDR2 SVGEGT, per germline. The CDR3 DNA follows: TGTGCCGCAGGGGCAATTCTAGCGCAGACCTACAATGAGCAGTTCTTC. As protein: CAAGAILAQTYNEQFF.

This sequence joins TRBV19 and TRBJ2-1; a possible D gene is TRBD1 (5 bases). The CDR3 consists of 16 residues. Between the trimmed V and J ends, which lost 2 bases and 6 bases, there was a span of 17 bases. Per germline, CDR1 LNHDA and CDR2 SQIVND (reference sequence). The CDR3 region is CASSIPDSRITNEQFF. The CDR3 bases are TGTGCCAGTAGTATACCCGACAGCCGAATCACCAATGAGCAGTTCTTC.

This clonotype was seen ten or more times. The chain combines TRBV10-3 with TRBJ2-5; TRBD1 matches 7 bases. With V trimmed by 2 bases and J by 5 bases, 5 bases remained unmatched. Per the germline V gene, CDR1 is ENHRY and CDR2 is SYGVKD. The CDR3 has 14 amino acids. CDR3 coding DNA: TGTGCCATCAGTGAGCCGACAGGGTCGGAGACCCAGTACTTC. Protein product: CAISEPTGSETQYF.

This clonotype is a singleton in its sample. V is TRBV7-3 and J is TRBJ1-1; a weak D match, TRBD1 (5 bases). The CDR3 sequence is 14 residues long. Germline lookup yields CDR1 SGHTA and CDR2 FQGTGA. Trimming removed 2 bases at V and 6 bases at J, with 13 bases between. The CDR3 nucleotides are TGTGCCAGCAGCTTAGGGCCCGGACACCCTGAAGCTTTCTTT. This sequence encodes CASSLGPGHPEAFF.

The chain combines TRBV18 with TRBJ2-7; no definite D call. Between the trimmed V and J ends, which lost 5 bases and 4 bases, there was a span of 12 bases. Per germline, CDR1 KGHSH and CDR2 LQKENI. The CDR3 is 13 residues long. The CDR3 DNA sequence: TGTGCCAGCTCAACCAGGCAGGATTACGAGCAGTACTTC. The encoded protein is CASSTRQDYEQYF.

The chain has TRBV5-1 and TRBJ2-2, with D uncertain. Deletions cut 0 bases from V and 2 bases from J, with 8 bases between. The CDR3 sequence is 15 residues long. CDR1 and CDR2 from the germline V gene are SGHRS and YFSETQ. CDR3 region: CASSLAELNTGELFF. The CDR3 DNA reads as TGCGCCAGCAGCTTGGCAGAGCTTAACACCGGGGAGCTGTTTTTT.